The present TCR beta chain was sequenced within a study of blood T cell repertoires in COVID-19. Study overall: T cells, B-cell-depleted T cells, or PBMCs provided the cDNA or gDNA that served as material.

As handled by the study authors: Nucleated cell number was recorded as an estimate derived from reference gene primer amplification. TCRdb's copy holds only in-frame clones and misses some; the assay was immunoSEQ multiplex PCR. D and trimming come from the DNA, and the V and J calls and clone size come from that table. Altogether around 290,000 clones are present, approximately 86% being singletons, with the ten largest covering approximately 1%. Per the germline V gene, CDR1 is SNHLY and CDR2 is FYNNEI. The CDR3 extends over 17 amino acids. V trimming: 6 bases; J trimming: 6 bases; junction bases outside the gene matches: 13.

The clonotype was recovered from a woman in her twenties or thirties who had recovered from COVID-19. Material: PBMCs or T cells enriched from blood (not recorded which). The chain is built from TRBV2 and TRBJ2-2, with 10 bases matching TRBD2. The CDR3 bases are TGTGCCAGCAGACATCGAGCGGGAGGGAACGTGGCCGGGGAGCTGTTTTTT. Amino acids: CASRHRAGGNVAGELFF.